A single T cell receptor beta chain is shown here with its context. Its antigen is unidentified. TCRdb re-analysed the reads in MiXCR, keeping a single row per CDR3 protein. The repertoire holds about 71,000 distinct CDR3 sequences, with around 20% as singletons. The sample originates from a study of T cell repertoires in cytomegalovirus infection. Turning to the study itself: Indications came from public TCR beta signatures; they pointed to CMV infection and to a matching HLA type.

General observations from the study: The ex vivo response showed dominance by HLA-C-restricted CMV-specific TCR beta clonotypes.

The CDR3 has 19 amino acids. The V and J ends lost 4 bases and 0 bases, in that order; junction bases with no gene match: 12. Germline V gene sequence: CDR1 MNHNS, CDR2 SASEGT. This receptor was obtained from a human donor in good health (CMV status not recorded). Some clones in this sample may be carry-over from other donors' samples. The genes are TRBV6-1 and TRBJ2-6; 7 bases align to TRBD1. The specimen was CD8+ T cells from cultured PBMCs, collected from culture after CMV antigen stimulation. Written as DNA, the CDR3 is TGTGCCAGCAGTGGCGGACTGGACAGGACACTCTCTGGGGCCAACGTCCTGACTTTC. Amino acids: CASSGGLDRTLSGANVLTF.